Following are 20 T cell receptor beta chains from one sample sequenced in a study of blood T cell repertoires in COVID-19. The table came from immunoSEQ multiplex PCR; TCRdb's copy has only in-frame clones and leaves some out. The sample lists approximately 320,000 clones, 70% to 90% occurring once. Sequenced input: peripheral blood. These receptor sequences come from a human donor in a cohort sampled during active COVID-19.

The chain uses TRBV6-5 and TRBJ1-2, with 7 bases fitting TRBD1. The CDR3 sequence is 12 residues long. V shed 8 bases and J 8 bases; nucleotides not matched to a gene: 8. Germline assignment: CDR1 MNHEY and CDR2 SVGAGI. Written as DNA, the CDR3 is TGTGCCAGCCTCCGGTGGACAGGAGGCTACACCTTC. Amino acid sequence: CASLRWTGGYTF.

The J gene is TRBJ2-1, the V gene TRBV7-9; D call uncertain. Trimming stripped 2 bases from V and 9 bases from J, with 11 bases between. The CDR3 runs to 13 residues. Germline assignment: CDR1 SEHNR and CDR2 FQNEAQ (reference sequence). As DNA, the CDR3 is TGTGCCAGCAGCTTATGGTCGAGTGGTGAGCAGTTCTTC. Its translation is CASSLWSSGEQFF. Using reference TRBV7-9 and TRBJ2-1 for the parts outside the CDR3, the full variable domain is DTGVSQNPRHKITKRGQNVTFRCDPISEHNRLYWYRQTLGQGPEFLTYFQNEAQLEKSRLLSDRFSAERPKGSFSTLEIQRTEQGDSAMYLCASSLWSSGEQFFGPGTRLTVL.

The gene calls are TRBV4-1 and TRBJ2-7; the D gene is possibly TRBD1 (5 bases). The germline V and J ends were trimmed by 1 base and 0 bases, with 16 bases remaining between them. The CDR3 has 17 residues. From germline, CDR1 is MGHRA and CDR2 YSYEKL. The CDR3 loop is CASSQGVGHGASYEQYF. In DNA, the CDR3 is TGCGCCAGCAGCCAAGGGGTCGGACACGGAGCCTCCTACGAGCAGTACTTC.

Only one count was recorded for this clone. The gene calls are TRBV6-4 and TRBJ1-2; 10 nucleotides line up with TRBD1. The CDR3 extends over 19 amino acids. The germline V gene encodes CDR1 MRHNA and CDR2 SNTAGT. V shed 2 bases, J shed 3 bases, and the junction held 15 bases outside the gene matches. CDR3 bases: TGTGCCAGCAGTGACGAGATGACAGGGGGCGAAACCTTCTACTATGGCTACACCTTC. Translation: CASSDEMTGGETFYYGYTF.

The gene calls are TRBV25-1 and TRBJ1-1; the D is unclear. The V gene's germline CDR1 is MGHDK and CDR2 SYGVNS. With 4 bases removed from V and 5 bases from J, the gap between germline ends came to 8 bases. The CDR3 extends over 12 amino acids. This CDR3 reads CASSVTSTEAFF. The CDR3 DNA reads TGTGCCAGCAGTGTTACCAGTACTGAAGCTTTCTTT.

The rearrangement links TRBV23-1 to TRBJ1-6; 10 positions match TRBD1. TRBV23-1 is designated an ORF whose function remains uncertain. This CDR3 has 18 amino acids. Germline trimming cut 4 bases from V and 3 bases from J; bases unmatched to any gene: 9. In nucleotides, the CDR3 is TGCGCCAGCAGTCGAGCCCCCGGACAGGGGGTCTATAATTCACCCCTCCACTTT. This codes for CASSRAPGQGVYNSPLHF.

The chain uses TRBV6-5 and TRBJ2-1; D is perhaps TRBD1 (6 bases). From germline, CDR1 is MNHEY and CDR2 SVGAGI. The V end was cut by 3 bases, the J end by 2 bases, with 14 bases between. This CDR3 contains 16 residues. The chain's CDR3 is CASSYNRDNPYNEQFF. In DNA, the CDR3 is TGTGCCAGCAGTTATAACCGGGACAACCCCTACAATGAGCAGTTCTTC.

The rearrangement joins TRBV7-9 to TRBJ2-7; weak D call: TRBD1 (5 bases). Germline V gene data show CDR1 as SEHNR and CDR2 as FQNEAQ (reference sequence). Deletions cut 3 bases from V and 2 bases from J, with 11 bases between. The CDR3 has 14 amino acids. DNA for the CDR3: TGTGCCAGCAGCTTCCGAGACAGTACCTACGAGCAGTACTTC. This encodes CASSFRDSTYEQYF.

The chain joins TRBV10-1 to TRBJ1-1, with a tentative D call TRBD1 (6 bases). The germline V and J ends were trimmed by 4 bases and 8 bases, with 23 bases remaining between them. The CDR3 loop spans 16 amino acids. Germline V gene data show CDR1 as WNHNN and CDR2 as SYGVQD (reference sequence). CDR3 DNA sequence: TGCGCCAGCAGTGGACACGAGCGAACAGGGAGATTAGAAGCTTTCTTT. Translating gives CASSGHERTGRLEAFF.

This chain joins TRBV3-1 (or the pseudogene TRBV3-2) and TRBJ2-2, with 7 bases matching TRBD1. Germline CDR1 is LGHDT and CDR2 is YNNKEL (reference sequence). This CDR3 spans 16 amino acids. The trim removed 6 bases at V and 4 bases at J, leaving 11 bases unmatched. As DNA, the CDR3 is TGTGCCAGCAGAGAATCGACAGGGTGGGCCACCGGGGAGCTGTTTTTT. Translated, it gives CASRESTGWATGELFF.

The V gene is TRBV7-8, the J gene TRBJ1-5, with 9 bases aligning to TRBD1. After removal of 3 bases from V and 5 bases from J, the junction contained 2 bases not matched to a gene. CDR3 length equals 14 residues. Germline-derived CDR1 and CDR2 are SGHVS and FQNEAQ. Here the CDR3 reads CASSFRTGDQPQHF. For the CDR3, the DNA is TGTGCCAGCAGCTTTAGGACAGGGGATCAGCCCCAGCATTTT.

This sequence joins TRBV7-9 and TRBJ1-3; D call uncertain. The ends were cut back, 2 bases at V and 0 bases at J, with 11 bases in the middle. The CDR3 is made up of 16 amino acids. Germline values: CDR1 SEHNR, CDR2 FQNEAQ (reference sequence). CDR3 coding DNA: TGTGCCAGCAGCTTACTAGAGAGGTACTCTGGAAACACCATATATTTT. Amino acids: CASSLLERYSGNTIYF. Full variable domain (outside the CDR3, taken from reference TRBV7-9 and TRBJ1-3): DTGVSQNPRHKITKRGQNVTFRCDPISEHNRLYWYRQTLGQGPEFLTYFQNEAQLEKSRLLSDRFSAERPKGSFSTLEIQRTEQGDSAMYLCASSLLERYSGNTIYFGEGSWLTVV.

This rearrangement joins TRBV23-1 to TRBJ1-4, with 10 bases matching TRBD1. TRBV23-1 has ORF status, its function being uncertain. Trimming cost V 3 bases and J 6 bases; bases outside gene matches: 4. CDR3 size: 15 residues. The CDR3 reads CASSHSGQGYEKLFF. For the CDR3, the DNA is TGCGCCAGCAGTCATTCGGGACAGGGGTATGAAAAACTGTTTTTT.

The chain uses TRBV2 and TRBJ2-3; TRBD2 aligns across 7 bases. CDR1 is SNHLY, CDR2 FYNNEI, per germline. V gave up 6 bases and J gave up 4 bases; unmatched junction bases: 4. This CDR3 region has 13 residues. This CDR3 reads CASRRTSADTQYF. The CDR3 nucleotides are TGTGCCAGCAGGCGCACTAGCGCAGATACGCAGTATTTT.

The CDR3 spells CASSGQASSYEQYF. DNA of the CDR3: TGTGCCAGCAGCGGACAGGCCAGCTCCTACGAGCAGTACTTC. This chain connects TRBV6-5 to TRBJ2-7; TRBD1 matches 7 bases. V dropped 6 bases and J dropped 0; count of bases not matched to a gene: 5. In germline, CDR1 is MNHEY, CDR2 SVGAGI. The CDR3 length is 14 residues.

The chain carries TRBV10-1 and TRBJ1-1; the match to TRBD1 covers 9 bases. From germline, CDR1 is WNHNN and CDR2 SYGVQD (reference sequence). J gave up 4 bases and V 6 bases, and 9 bases lay outside the gene matches. The CDR3 is 15 amino acids. Here the CDR3 reads CASRATGGWCTEAFF. The DNA of the CDR3 is TGCGCCAGCAGGGCAACAGGGGGCTGGTGCACTGAAGCTTTCTTT.

This chain connects TRBV5-4 to TRBJ2-7, with 10 bases matching TRBD1. The V and J ends lost 3 bases and 5 bases, in that order; junction bases with no gene match: 8. The CDR3 is 15 residues long. In germline, CDR1 is SGHNT, CDR2 YYREEE (reference sequence). The DNA for the CDR3 is TGTGCCAGCAGCTGGGGGACAGGGGTGAAGAACGAGCAGTACTTC. It translates to CASSWGTGVKNEQYF.

The chain couples TRBV12-3 or TRBV12-4 to TRBJ2-4, with 7 positions matching TRBD1. CDR3 size: 12 residues. The J segment lost 4 bases and the V segment lost 6 bases, leaving 0 bases of the junction unmatched. The CDR3 loop reads CASRGQKNIQYF. CDR3 DNA: TGTGCCAGCAGGGGACAGAAAAACATTCAGTACTTC.

The CDR3 DNA sequence: TGTGCCAGCATCCCAGGACAGGGAGGCTATGGCTACACCTTC. Residues: CASIPGQGGYGYTF. The rearrangement links TRBV7-9 to TRBJ1-2, with 8 positions matching TRBD1. The CDR3 sequence is 14 residues long. Germline V lookup: CDR1 SEHNR, CDR2 FQNEAQ (reference sequence). V lost 7 bases, J lost 4 bases, and 8 bases stayed unmatched.

The chain recombines TRBV5-1 with TRBJ2-6; TRBD1 matches at 7 bases. Germline assignment: CDR1 SGHRS and CDR2 YFSETQ. V gave up 0 bases and J gave up 0 bases; unmatched junction bases: 3. The CDR3 spans 17 residues. Written as DNA, the CDR3 is TGCGCCAGCAGCTTGGTAGGGGGCAGCTCTGGGGCCAACGTCCTGACTTTC. Protein sequence: CASSLVGGSSGANVLTF.